This T cell receptor beta chain was recovered during a study of cytomegalovirus exposure and HLA in healthy donors. Amplification used 60 Vbeta primers and 13 Jbeta primers. Clones were sequenced by immunoSEQ multiplex PCR, and TCRdb holds only the in-frame ones, with some missing. The table has 130,000 to 150,000 clones, approximately 79% seen once. Details on this clone: Other nucleotide sequences in the sample specify the same CDR3.

The CDR3 has 14 residues. Per the germline V gene, CDR1 is LGHNA and CDR2 is YNFKEQ. With V trimmed by 5 bases and J by 4 bases, 3 bases remained unmatched. This clonotype was obtained from a man younger than 30 in good health and CMV-seronegative. Sequences were obtained from PBMCs. The genes are TRBV4-2 and TRBJ2-2; 8 bases map to TRBD2. CDR3 sequence (DNA): TGTGCCAGCAGCAAGGCGGGGGGCACCGGGGAGCTGTTTTTT. Translation gives CASSKAGGTGELFF.